One and the same sample provided the 14 T cell receptor beta chains below, sequenced in a study of T cell changes during pregnancy in multiple sclerosis. Sequenced by immunoSEQ multiplex PCR; TCRdb stores in-frame clones only, minus some. The sample records tens of thousands of clones, roughly 89% being singletons. Sequences were derived from peripheral blood, sampled in the second trimester of pregnancy. The receptor source for this set is a female donor with multiple sclerosis, enrolled in a pregnancy study.

The J gene is TRBJ2-4, the V gene TRBV4-3; TRBD2 matches 12 bases. With V trimmed by 1 base and J by 1 base, 11 bases remained unmatched. Germline V gives CDR1 LGHNA, CDR2 YSLEER. The CDR3 runs to 20 residues. The CDR3 DNA is TGCGCCAGCAGCCAAGTGGGTCTAGCGGGGGGGCAAGAGGCCAAAAACATTCAGTACTTC. Translating it yields CASSQVGLAGGQEAKNIQYF.

This clone has just one count. This chain joins TRBV7-2 and TRBJ1-6; D is possibly TRBD1 (6 bases). Germline V gives CDR1 SGHTA, CDR2 FQGNSA. The CDR3 has 14 amino acids. Trimming left V 4 bases short and J 5 bases short, with 9 bases between. The CDR3 sequence is CASSYRVNNSPLHF. DNA for the CDR3: TGTGCCAGCAGCTACAGGGTGAATAATTCACCCCTCCACTTT.

The V gene is TRBV5-4, the J gene TRBJ2-5, with D perhaps TRBD1 (6 bases). The CDR3 extends over 14 amino acids. V dropped 2 bases and J dropped 2 bases, with 10 bases sitting between them. Germline V gene data show CDR1 as SGHNT and CDR2 as YYREEE (reference sequence). As DNA, the CDR3 is TGTGCCAGCAGCTTTAAGACAGGACAAGAGACCCAGTACTTC. The encoded protein is CASSFKTGQETQYF.

CDR3 sequence: CASSLADRLEPQHF. CDR3 DNA: TGTGCCAGCAGCTTAGCGGACAGGCTGGAGCCCCAGCATTTT. The chain is built from TRBV7-2 and TRBJ1-5, with 7 bases fitting TRBD1. V dropped 0 bases and J dropped 8; count of bases not matched to a gene: 4. Germline values: CDR1 SGHTA, CDR2 FQGNSA. The CDR3 runs 14 residues.

The chain combines TRBV11-3 with TRBJ1-6; D is perhaps TRBD1 (6 bases). Trimming pared 2 bases from V and 4 bases from J, leaving 9 bases between. Germline lookup yields CDR1 SGHNT and CDR2 YENEEA. The CDR3 runs to 15 residues. In DNA form, the CDR3 reads TGTGCCAGCAGCTTAACAGGGACGTATAATTCACCCCTCCACTTT. Amino acid sequence: CASSLTGTYNSPLHF.

The V call is TRBV28, the J call TRBJ2-2; TRBD1 might be the D (6 bases). The germline V and J ends were trimmed by 7 bases and 6 bases, with 12 bases remaining between them. CDR3 size: 13 residues. Germline CDR1 reads MDHEN; CDR2 reads SYDVKM. CDR3 DNA: TGTGCCAGCACCCGAACAGGGCCCGGGGAGCTGTTTTTT. Translated, it gives CASTRTGPGELFF.

This clone was detected only a few times. The gene calls are TRBV11-3 and TRBJ1-2, with a possible D match to TRBD1 (5 bases). Per the germline V gene, CDR1 is SGHNT and CDR2 is YENEEA. This CDR3 is 12 amino acids long. Trimming shortened V by 6 bases and J by 10 bases, and 15 bases separated the two germline ends. The CDR3 is CASRGDKGHYTF. Here the CDR3 DNA reads TGTGCCAGCAGGGGTGACAAGGGGCACTACACCTTC.

The chain recombines TRBV30 with TRBJ1-5, with D possibly TRBD1 on 5 matching bases. V lost 0 bases and J lost 6, with 18 bases in between. Per germline, CDR1 GTSNPN and CDR2 SVGIG (reference sequence). The CDR3 totals 16 residues. CDR3 sequence: CAWSVPGAGIRQPQHF. CDR3 in DNA: TGTGCCTGGAGTGTACCTGGCGCAGGGATTCGTCAGCCCCAGCATTTT.

The rearrangement joins TRBV12-5 to TRBJ1-6; D remains unclear. Trimming took off 3 bases at V and 10 bases at J, with 7 bases between the two ends. Germline values: CDR1 LGHNT, CDR2 FRNRAP. CDR3 length: 12 residues. The CDR3 sequence is CASGFPYSPLHF. CDR3 sequence (DNA): TGTGCTAGTGGTTTCCCCTACTCACCCCTCCACTTT.

The V and J genes are TRBV28 and TRBJ1-1; TRBD1 is a possible D gene (5 bases). The CDR3 totals 14 residues. The germline V gene has CDR1 MDHEN and CDR2 SYDVKM. V lost 0 bases and J 6 bases, leaving 11 bases between the germline ends. CDR3 nucleotides: TGTGCCAGCAGTTTATGGGACATTAGCCCTGAAGCTTTCTTT. Amino acid sequence: CASSLWDISPEAFF.

CDR3 sequence reads: CSAMDTYEQYF. The CDR3 coding sequence is TGCAGTGCCATGGACACCTACGAGCAGTACTTC. This rearrangement joins TRBV20-1 to TRBJ2-7; weak D call: TRBD1 (5 bases). V dropped 6 bases and J dropped 2 bases, with 8 bases sitting between them. The CDR3 is 11 residues long. From germline, CDR1 is DFQATT and CDR2 SNEGSKA (reference sequence).

V usage is TRBV4-1 and J usage is TRBJ2-1, with 7 nucleotides matching TRBD2. The V gene's germline CDR1 is MGHRA and CDR2 YSYEKL. CDR3 length equals 16 residues. Trimming at V came to 4 bases and at J to 2 bases, leaving 8 bases not matched to a gene. The CDR3, as DNA: TGCGCCAGCAGCCGGGAGGGCCGGCGGACCTACAATGAGCAGTTCTTC. It encodes CASSREGRRTYNEQFF.

CDR3 bases: TGCGCCAGCAGCTTGGGGGGCACAGGGGACTATGGCTACACCTTC. Translation gives CASSLGGTGDYGYTF. The rearrangement uses TRBV5-1 and TRBJ1-2; 7 bases line up with TRBD1. This CDR3 region has 15 residues. J was trimmed by 3 bases and V by 0 bases; bases with no gene match: 5. The V gene's germline CDR1 is SGHRS and CDR2 YFSETQ.

The gene calls are TRBV29-1 and TRBJ2-7; TRBD2 agrees at 11 bases. There are 13 residues in the CDR3. The V gene's germline CDR1 is SQVTM and CDR2 ANQGSEA. The V gene end was trimmed by 6 bases and the J gene end by 6 bases; junction bases not matched to a gene: 7. The CDR3 here is CSVARLAGSEQYF. For the CDR3, the DNA is TGCAGCGTCGCTCGACTAGCGGGGAGCGAGCAGTACTTC.